Shown below are 8 T cell receptor beta chains from a single sample sequenced in a study of beta chain features in type 1 diabetes. The whole isolated RNA underwent reverse transcription, so sequencing captured expressed TCRB transcripts. The method was immunoSEQ multiplex PCR; TCRdb's version includes in-frame clones alone and lacks a portion of them. This table holds around 140,000 clones, roughly 10% found once. The study, taken as a whole, reports: There was a moderate but significant shortening of TCRB CDR3s in all four CD4+ subsets of Type 1 diabetes patients.

Their antigen targets remain unknown. Sequencing was performed on central memory CD4+ T cells from blood. Source of these receptors: a man between 25 and 39 years old with type 1 diabetes.

V is TRBV2 and J is TRBJ2-2, with 11 bases that match TRBD2. The V and J ends lost 4 bases and 6 bases, in that order; junction bases with no gene match: 7. Germline V gene data show CDR1 as SNHLY and CDR2 as FYNNEI. The CDR3 contains 16 residues. CDR3 loop: CASSVSLAGGAGELFF. The CDR3 DNA sequence: TGTGCCAGCAGTGTAAGCCTAGCGGGGGGCGCCGGGGAGCTGTTTTTT. The whole variable domain, remainder taken from reference TRBV2 and TRBJ2-2, is EPEVTQTPSHQVTQMGQEVILRCVPISNHLYFYWYRQILGQKVEFLVSFYNNEISEKSEIFDDQFSVERPDGSNFTLKIRSTKLEDSAMYFCASSVSLAGGAGELFFGEGSRLTVL.

Worth noting for this clone: The sample contains more than one DNA sequence encoding this CDR3. The chain couples TRBV29-1 to TRBJ2-5, with 8 bases that match TRBD1. After removal of 6 bases from V and 5 bases from J, the junction contained 5 bases not matched to a gene. Per germline, CDR1 SQVTM and CDR2 ANQGSEA. The CDR3 sequence is 12 residues long. The CDR3 loop is CSVGDRGETQYF. The CDR3 DNA sequence: TGCAGCGTGGGCGACAGGGGTGAGACCCAGTACTTC.

This clone was seen a few times. V usage is TRBV4-2 and J usage is TRBJ2-2, with 8 bases fitting TRBD2. J was trimmed by 1 base and V by 0 bases; bases with no gene match: 1. The CDR3 covers 16 residues. The germline gives CDR1 LGHNA, CDR2 YNFKEQ. The CDR3 region is CASSQEAGGNTGELFF. For the CDR3, the DNA is TGTGCCAGCAGCCAAGAGGCGGGGGGGAACACCGGGGAGCTGTTTTTT.

V and J are TRBV28 and TRBJ1-6, with unresolved D. CDR3 length equals 12 residues. V was clipped by 6 bases and J by 10 bases, with 10 bases between them. Germline V gene sequence: CDR1 MDHEN, CDR2 SYDVKM. The CDR3 is CASSKQPSPLHF. The CDR3 DNA reads as TGTGCCAGCAGCAAACAGCCCTCACCCCTCCACTTT.

V usage is TRBV11-2 and J usage is TRBJ2-5; TRBD1 matches at 10 bases. CDR3 size: 14 residues. The germline V gene has CDR1 SGHAT and CDR2 FQNNGV. V shed 4 bases, J shed 4 bases, and the junction held 3 bases outside the gene matches. The CDR3 DNA reads TGTGCCAGCAGCTCCCGGGACAGGGGAGAGACCCAGTACTTC. Translating it yields CASSSRDRGETQYF.

This clone has more than one count but fewer than ten. The J gene is TRBJ2-7, the V gene TRBV28; D might be TRBD1 (6 bases). Trimming pared 6 bases from V and 6 bases from J, leaving 18 bases between. This CDR3 contains 14 residues. Germline CDR1 is MDHEN and CDR2 is SYDVKM. CDR3 loop: CASSYPAGASEQYF. The CDR3 DNA is TGTGCCAGCAGCTACCCGGCAGGGGCGAGCGAGCAGTACTTC. Complete variable domain (other parts from reference TRBV28 and TRBJ2-7): DVKVTQSSRYLVKRTGEKVFLECVQDMDHENMFWYRQDPGLGLRLIYFSYDVKMKEKGDIPEGYSVSREKKERFSLILESASTNQTSMYLCASSYPAGASEQYFGPGTRLTVT.

This clone was seen a few times. This sequence joins TRBV7-2 and TRBJ1-6, with TRBD1 matching 7 bases. The CDR3 has 18 amino acids. The ends lost 5 bases at V and 9 bases at J; junction bases unmatched: 19. The germline V gene has CDR1 SGHTA and CDR2 FQGNSA. CDR3 in DNA: TGTGCCAGCAGCCCCACCCGGACAGGATGGCCCTACCCTTCACCCCTCCACTTT. Its translation: CASSPTRTGWPYPSPLHF.

This clone showed up just a few times. V and J are TRBV30 and TRBJ2-1, with D possibly being TRBD1 (6 bases). This CDR3 comprises 12 residues. Germline V gene sequence: CDR1 GTSNPN, CDR2 SVGIG (reference sequence). The V gene lost 5 bases and the J gene lost 10 bases, with 15 bases spanning the gap. The CDR3 DNA reads TGTGCCTGGGGTTTACAGGGACGGGAGCAGTTCTTC. Amino acid sequence: CAWGLQGREQFF.